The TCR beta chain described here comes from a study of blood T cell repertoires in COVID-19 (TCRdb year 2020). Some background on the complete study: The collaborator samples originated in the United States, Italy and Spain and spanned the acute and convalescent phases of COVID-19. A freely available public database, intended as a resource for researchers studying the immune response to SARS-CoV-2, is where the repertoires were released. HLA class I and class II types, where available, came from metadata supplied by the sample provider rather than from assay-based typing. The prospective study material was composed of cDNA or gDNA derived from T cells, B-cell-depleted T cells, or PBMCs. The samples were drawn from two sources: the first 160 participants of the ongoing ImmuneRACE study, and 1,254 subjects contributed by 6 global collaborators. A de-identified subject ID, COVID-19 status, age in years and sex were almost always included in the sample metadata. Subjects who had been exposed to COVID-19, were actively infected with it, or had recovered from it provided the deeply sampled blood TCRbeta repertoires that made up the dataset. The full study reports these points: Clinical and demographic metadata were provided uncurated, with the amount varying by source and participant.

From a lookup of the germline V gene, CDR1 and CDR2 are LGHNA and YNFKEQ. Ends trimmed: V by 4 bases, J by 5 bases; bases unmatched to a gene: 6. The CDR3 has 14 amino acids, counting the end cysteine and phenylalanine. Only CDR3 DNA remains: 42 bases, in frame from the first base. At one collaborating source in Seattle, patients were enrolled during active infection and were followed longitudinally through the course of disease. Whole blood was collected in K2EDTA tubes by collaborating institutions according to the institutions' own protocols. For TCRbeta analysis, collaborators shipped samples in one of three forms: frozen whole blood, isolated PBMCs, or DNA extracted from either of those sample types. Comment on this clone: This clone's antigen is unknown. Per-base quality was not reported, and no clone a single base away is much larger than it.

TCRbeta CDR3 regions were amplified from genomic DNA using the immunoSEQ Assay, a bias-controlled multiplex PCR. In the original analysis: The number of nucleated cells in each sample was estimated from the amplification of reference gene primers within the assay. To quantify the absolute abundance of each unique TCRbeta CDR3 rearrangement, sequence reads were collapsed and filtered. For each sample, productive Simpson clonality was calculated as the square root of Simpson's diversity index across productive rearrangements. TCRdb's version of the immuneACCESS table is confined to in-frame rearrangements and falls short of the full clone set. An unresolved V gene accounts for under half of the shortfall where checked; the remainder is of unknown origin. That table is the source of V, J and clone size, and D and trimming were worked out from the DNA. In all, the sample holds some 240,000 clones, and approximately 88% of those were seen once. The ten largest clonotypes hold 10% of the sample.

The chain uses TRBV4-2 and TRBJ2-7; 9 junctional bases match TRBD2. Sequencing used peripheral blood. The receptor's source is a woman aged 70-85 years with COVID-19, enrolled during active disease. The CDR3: CASSPSTSGDEQYF. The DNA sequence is TGTGCCAGCAGCCCTTCGACTAGCGGCGACGAGCAGTACTTC.